These T cell receptor beta chains were read from a single sample in a study of T cells in Graves' hyperthyroidism and ophthalmopathy. TCRdb called the multiplex PCR reads again in MiXCR, with one record for every CDR3 protein. Among about 320,000 distinct CDR3 sequences listed, approximately 15% were seen once. The sequenced material came from blood. The receptors come from a man aged 30-40 years with Graves' hyperthyroidism. The CDR3 runs from the conserved cysteine through the conserved F or W. A D gene is named only where the DNA matches it firmly. A row's size may be missing; if present it is once, few, many or a size class.

CASSSQSDTEAFF,TGTGCCAGCAGCTCGCAGTCAGACACTGAAGCTTTCTTT,TRBV5-5,many,.,TRBJ1-1
CASSPKLGGLFHYGYTF,TGTGCCAGCTCACCGAAGCTGGGGGGGCTCTTTCATTATGGCTACACCTTC,TRBV18,few,.,TRBJ1-2
CAYAGLRTDTQYF,TGTGCCTACGCCGGGCTCCGCACAGATACGCAGTATTTT,TRBV2,many,.,TRBJ2-3
CASSSGTSPDTQYF,TGTGCCAGCAGCTCCGGGACTAGTCCAGATACGCAGTATTTT,TRBV7-9,many,TRBD2,TRBJ2-3
CASSSGLAGGKSYNEQFF,TGTGCCAGCAGCTCGGGACTAGCGGGAGGGAAATCCTACAATGAGCAGTTCTTC,TRBV13,few,TRBD2,TRBJ2-1
CASSHSGSISYEQYF,TGTGCCAGCAGTCATAGCGGGAGCATCTCCTACGAGCAGTACTTC,TRBV27,many,TRBD2,TRBJ2-7
CASSFRARQRPQHF,TGTGCCAGCAGTTTTCGCGCCAGGCAGAGGCCCCAGCATTTT,TRBV12-3/TRBV12-4,few,.,TRBJ1-5
CASSLGGRPDTQYF,TGTGCCAGCAGCTTGGGCGGGAGGCCAGATACGCAGTATTTT,TRBV7-3,many,TRBD2,TRBJ2-3
CASRVRNEQFF,TGTGCCAGCAGAGTTCGAAATGAGCAGTTCTTC,TRBV12-3/TRBV12-4,many,.,TRBJ2-1
CSARDWTSYEQYF,TGCAGTGCTAGAGATTGGACTAGCTACGAGCAGTACTTC,TRBV20-1,.,TRBD2,TRBJ2-7
CASSQDGDRLYF,TGTGCCAGCAGCCAGGACGGAGATCGGCTTTACTTC,TRBV6-1,once,.,TRBJ2-5
CATSSSGQGDQPQHF,TGTGCCACCAGTTCGTCGGGACAGGGGGATCAGCCCCAGCATTTT,TRBV24-1,many,TRBD1,TRBJ1-5
CASSYERVYEQYF,TGTGCCAGCTCATATGAACGAGTCTACGAGCAGTACTTC,TRBV18,many,.,TRBJ2-7
CASSPGRVRQETQYF,TGTGCCAGCAGCCCTGGCAGAGTGCGGCAAGAGACCCAGTACTTC,TRBV7-2,.,.,TRBJ2-5
CASSLQEGTGYTF,TGCGCCAGCAGCTTGCAGGAGGGGACTGGCTACACCTTC,TRBV5-1,many,.,TRBJ1-2
CASSYSGLGTPQETQYF,TGTGCCAGCAGTTACTCCGGTTTAGGGACACCGCAAGAGACCCAGTACTTC,TRBV6-5,many,.,TRBJ2-5
CAGSTLSAGNRDEQFF,TGTGCCGGCAGCACGTTGAGTGCGGGGAATAGAGATGAGCAGTTCTTC,TRBV12-3/TRBV12-4,.,.,TRBJ2-1
CASSQERRTDTQYF,TGTGCCAGCAGCCAGGAGCGGCGCACAGATACGCAGTATTTT,TRBV4-2,.,.,TRBJ2-3
CASISTDRGGGETQYF,TGTGCCAGCATCTCTACAGACAGGGGAGGGGGGGAGACCCAGTACTTC,TRBV28,many,.,TRBJ2-5
CASIFGYEQYF,TGTGCCAGCATCTTCGGCTACGAGCAGTACTTC,TRBV6-1,many,.,TRBJ2-7
CASSVDAAGAQHF,TGTGCCAGCAGCGTAGATGCGGCAGGGGCCCAGCATTTT,TRBV9,few,.,TRBJ1-5
CASSPAQHDTDTQYF,TGTGCCAGCAGTCCAGCACAGCACGACACAGATACGCAGTATTTT,TRBV28,many,.,TRBJ2-3
CASAQGANYGYTF,TGTGCCAGCGCACAGGGAGCTAACTATGGCTACACCTTC,TRBV27,few,.,TRBJ1-2
CASSFVYGEADGYTF,TGCGCCAGCAGCTTCGTTTACGGGGAAGCTGATGGCTACACCTTC,TRBV5-1,many,.,TRBJ1-2
CASSSRLGQVSYEQYF,TGTGCCAGCAGTTCAAGATTGGGACAGGTCTCCTACGAGCAGTACTTC,TRBV28,many,TRBD1,TRBJ2-7
CSAQQTGELFF,TGCAGCGCCCAACAGACCGGGGAGCTGTTTTTT,TRBV29-1,few,.,TRBJ2-2
CASSTDKGRRGGYTF,TGTGCCAGCAGCACCGACAAGGGACGGCGAGGGGGCTACACCTTC,TRBV12-3/TRBV12-4,few,.,TRBJ1-2
CASNLAGLTGELFF,TGTGCCAGTAATCTGGCGGGCCTCACCGGGGAGCTGTTTTTT,TRBV6-1,.,.,TRBJ2-2
CASSSDRDTEAFF,TGCGCCAGCAGCTCGGACAGGGATACTGAAGCTTTCTTT,TRBV10-2,many,TRBD1,TRBJ1-1
CASSPRGKGKADGYTF,TGTGCCAGCAGCCCCCGAGGCAAGGGGAAGGCGGATGGCTACACCTTC,TRBV5-5,many,.,TRBJ1-2
CASSLAGGRFDEQYF,TGTGCCAGCAGCTTGGCAGGGGGTCGCTTTGACGAGCAGTACTTC,TRBV5-4,.,TRBD1,TRBJ2-7
CASSQPGQLFYEQYF,TGTGCCAGCAGTCAACCGGGACAGCTATTCTACGAGCAGTACTTC,TRBV6-1,many,TRBD1,TRBJ2-7
CASSLYRGRETQYF,TGCGCCAGCAGCTTGTATAGGGGGAGGGAGACCCAGTACTTC,TRBV5-1,.,.,TRBJ2-5
CASSRGGGSSQAGELFF,TGTGCCAGCAGCAGGGGGGGTGGGAGTAGCCAGGCCGGGGAGCTGTTTTTT,TRBV12-3/TRBV12-4,many,.,TRBJ2-2
CASSSSFSETQYF,TGTGCCAGCAGTTCGAGTTTTTCGGAGACCCAGTACTTC,TRBV28,many,.,TRBJ2-5
CASRETSGSGGQFF,TGCGCCAGCAGGGAGACTAGCGGGAGTGGGGGGCAGTTCTTC,TRBV5-1,few,TRBD2,TRBJ2-1
CSAGAKADEQYF,TGCAGTGCTGGCGCCAAGGCCGACGAGCAGTACTTC,TRBV20-1,few,.,TRBJ2-7
CASSEQGRGNEQFF,TGTGCCAGCAGCGAACAGGGGAGGGGAAACGAGCAGTTCTTC,TRBV7-9,many,.,TRBJ2-1
CASSTSTGRGYTF,.,TRBV12-3/TRBV12-4,many,.,TRBJ1-2
CSVQGALSGNTIYF,TGCAGCGTCCAGGGGGCCCTCTCTGGAAACACCATATATTTT,TRBV29-1,few,TRBD1,TRBJ1-3
CSASDTRSGNTIYF,TGCAGTGCAAGTGACACCCGCTCTGGAAACACCATATATTTT,TRBV20-1,many,.,TRBJ1-3
CASGHLPGQRAGELFF,TGTGCTAGTGGCCACCTACCGGGACAACGGGCTGGGGAGCTGTTTTTT,TRBV12-5,many,.,TRBJ2-2